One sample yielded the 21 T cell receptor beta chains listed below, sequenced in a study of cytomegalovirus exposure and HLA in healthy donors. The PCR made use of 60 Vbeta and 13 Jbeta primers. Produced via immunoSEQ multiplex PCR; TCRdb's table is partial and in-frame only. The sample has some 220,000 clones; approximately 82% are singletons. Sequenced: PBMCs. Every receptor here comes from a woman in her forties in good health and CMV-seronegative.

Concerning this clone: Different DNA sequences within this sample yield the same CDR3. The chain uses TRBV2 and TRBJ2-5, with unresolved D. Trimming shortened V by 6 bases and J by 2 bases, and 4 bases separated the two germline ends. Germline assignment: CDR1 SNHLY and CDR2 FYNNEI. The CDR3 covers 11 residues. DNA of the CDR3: TGTGCCAGCAGCCCACAAGAGACCCAGTACTTC. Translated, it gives CASSPQETQYF.

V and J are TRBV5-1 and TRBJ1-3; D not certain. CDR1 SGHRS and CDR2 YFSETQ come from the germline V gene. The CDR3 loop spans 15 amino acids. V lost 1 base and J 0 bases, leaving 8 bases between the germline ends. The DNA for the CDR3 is TGCGCCAGCAGCTTGATGCCGAGCTCTGGAAACACCATATATTTT. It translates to CASSLMPSSGNTIYF.

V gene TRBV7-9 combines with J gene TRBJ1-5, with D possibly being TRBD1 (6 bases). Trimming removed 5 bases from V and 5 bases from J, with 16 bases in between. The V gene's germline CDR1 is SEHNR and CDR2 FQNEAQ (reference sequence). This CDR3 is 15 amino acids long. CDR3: CASSPRGGNDQPQHF. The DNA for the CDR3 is TGTGCCAGCAGCCCTAGGGGGGGGAACGATCAGCCCCAGCATTTT.

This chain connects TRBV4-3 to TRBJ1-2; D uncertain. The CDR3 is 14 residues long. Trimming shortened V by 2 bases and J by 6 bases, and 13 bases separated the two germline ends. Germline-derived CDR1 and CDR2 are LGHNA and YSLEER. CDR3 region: CASSQFGRTDGYTF. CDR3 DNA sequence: TGCGCCAGCAGCCAATTTGGCCGAACCGATGGCTACACCTTC.

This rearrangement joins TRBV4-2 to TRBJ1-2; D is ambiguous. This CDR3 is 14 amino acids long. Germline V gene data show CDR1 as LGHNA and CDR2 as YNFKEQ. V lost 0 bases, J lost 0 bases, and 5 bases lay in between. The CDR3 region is CASSQERANYGYTF. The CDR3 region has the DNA TGTGCCAGCAGCCAAGAACGGGCTAACTATGGCTACACCTTC.

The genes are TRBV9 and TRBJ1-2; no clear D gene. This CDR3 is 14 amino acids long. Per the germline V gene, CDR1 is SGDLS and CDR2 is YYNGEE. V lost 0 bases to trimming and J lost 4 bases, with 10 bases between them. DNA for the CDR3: TGTGCCAGCAGCGTAGGGAACAGTTTCTATGGCTACACCTTC. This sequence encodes CASSVGNSFYGYTF.

CDR3 DNA: TGCGCCAGCAGCCAAGATCGACAGGTATCGTACGAGCAGTACTTC. Amino acid sequence: CASSQDRQVSYEQYF. The chain links TRBV4-3 to TRBJ2-7; TRBD1 is a possible D gene (6 bases). V lost 0 bases and J 4 bases, leaving 13 bases between the germline ends. Per the germline V gene, CDR1 is LGHNA and CDR2 is YSLEER. The CDR3 covers 15 residues.

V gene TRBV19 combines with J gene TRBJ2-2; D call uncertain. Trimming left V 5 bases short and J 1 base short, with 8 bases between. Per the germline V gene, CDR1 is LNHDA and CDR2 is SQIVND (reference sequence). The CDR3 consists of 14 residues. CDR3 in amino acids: CASSFTQNTGELFF. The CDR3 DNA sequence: TGTGCCAGTAGTTTTACTCAGAACACCGGGGAGCTGTTTTTT. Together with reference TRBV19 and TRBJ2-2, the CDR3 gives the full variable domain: DGGITQSPKYLFRKEGQNVTLSCEQNLNHDAMYWYRQDPGQGLRLIYYSQIVNDFQKGDIAEGYSVSREKKESFPLTVTSAQKNPTAFYLCASSFTQNTGELFFGEGSRLTVL.

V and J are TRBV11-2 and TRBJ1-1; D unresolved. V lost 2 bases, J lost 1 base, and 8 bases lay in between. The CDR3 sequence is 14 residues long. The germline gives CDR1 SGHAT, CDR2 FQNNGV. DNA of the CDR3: TGTGCCAGCAGCTTACAACGGGGGAACACTGAAGCTTTCTTT. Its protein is CASSLQRGNTEAFF.

The CDR3 sequence: CASSEFLAGVYNEQFF. CDR3 DNA: TGTGCCAGCAGTGAGTTTCTAGCGGGGGTCTACAATGAGCAGTTCTTC. The chain joins TRBV6-1 to TRBJ2-1; 10 nucleotides match TRBD2. Germline trimming cut 3 bases from V and 3 bases from J; bases unmatched to any gene: 5. The CDR3 is made up of 16 amino acids. Germline-derived CDR1 and CDR2 are MNHNS and SASEGT.

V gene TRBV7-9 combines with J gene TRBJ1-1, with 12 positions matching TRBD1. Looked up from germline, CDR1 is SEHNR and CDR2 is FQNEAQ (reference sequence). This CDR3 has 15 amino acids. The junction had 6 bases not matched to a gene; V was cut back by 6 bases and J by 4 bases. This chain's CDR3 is CASSSWDRGPTEAFF. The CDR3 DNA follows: TGTGCCAGCAGTTCATGGGACAGGGGGCCCACTGAAGCTTTCTTT.

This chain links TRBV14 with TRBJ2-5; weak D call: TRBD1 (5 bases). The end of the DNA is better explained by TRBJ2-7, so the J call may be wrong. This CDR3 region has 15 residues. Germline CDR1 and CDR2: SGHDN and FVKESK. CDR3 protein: CASSHLTGPKDEQYF. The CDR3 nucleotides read TGTGCCAGCAGCCACCTCACAGGACCCAAGGACGAGCAGTACTTC.

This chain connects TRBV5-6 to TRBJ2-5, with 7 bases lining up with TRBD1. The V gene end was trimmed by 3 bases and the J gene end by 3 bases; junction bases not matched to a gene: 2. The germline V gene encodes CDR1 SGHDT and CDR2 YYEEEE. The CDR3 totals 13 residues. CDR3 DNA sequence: TGTGCCAGCAGCTATACAGGGGAAGAGACCCAGTACTTC. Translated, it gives CASSYTGEETQYF.

The CDR3, as DNA: TGTGCCATCAGACGGGGGGGCCGCAATGAGCAGTTCTTC. Its translation is CAIRRGGRNEQFF. The chain has TRBV10-3 and TRBJ2-1, with 8 bases fitting TRBD2. Trimming cost V 6 bases and J 6 bases; bases outside gene matches: 4. Germline assignment: CDR1 ENHRY and CDR2 SYGVKD. CDR3 length: 13 residues.

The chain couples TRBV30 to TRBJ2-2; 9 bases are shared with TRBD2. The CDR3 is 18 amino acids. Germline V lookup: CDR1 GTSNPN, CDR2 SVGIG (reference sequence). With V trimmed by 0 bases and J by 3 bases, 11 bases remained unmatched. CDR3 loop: CAWSVRTAGGWYTGELFF. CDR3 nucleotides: TGTGCCTGGAGTGTACGGACGGCGGGGGGGTGGTACACCGGGGAGCTGTTTTTT.

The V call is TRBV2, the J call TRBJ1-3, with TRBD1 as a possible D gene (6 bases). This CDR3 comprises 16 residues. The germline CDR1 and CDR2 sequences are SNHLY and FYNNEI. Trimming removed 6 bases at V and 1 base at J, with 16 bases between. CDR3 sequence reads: CASRRLEGVSGNTIYF. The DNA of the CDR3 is TGTGCCAGCAGGAGGTTAGAGGGGGTATCTGGAAACACCATATATTTT.

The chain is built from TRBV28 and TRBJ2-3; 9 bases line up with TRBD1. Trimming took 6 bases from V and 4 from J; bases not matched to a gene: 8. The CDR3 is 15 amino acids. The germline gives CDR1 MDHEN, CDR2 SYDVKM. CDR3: CASSIPGQGSDTQYF. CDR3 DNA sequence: TGTGCCAGCAGCATTCCGGGACAGGGTTCAGATACGCAGTATTTT.

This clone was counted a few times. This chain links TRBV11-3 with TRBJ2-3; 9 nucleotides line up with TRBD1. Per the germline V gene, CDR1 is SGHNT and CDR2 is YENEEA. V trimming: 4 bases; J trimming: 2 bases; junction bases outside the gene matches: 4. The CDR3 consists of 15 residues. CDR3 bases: TGTGCCAGCAGCTCCGGGACAGGGTTCACAGATACGCAGTATTTT. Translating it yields CASSSGTGFTDTQYF. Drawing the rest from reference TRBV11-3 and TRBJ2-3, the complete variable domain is EAGVVQSPRYKIIEKKQPVAFWCNPISGHNTLYWYLQNLGQGPELLIRYENEEAVDDSQLPKDRFSAERLKGVDSTLKIQPAELGDSAVYLCASSSGTGFTDTQYFGPGTRLTVL.

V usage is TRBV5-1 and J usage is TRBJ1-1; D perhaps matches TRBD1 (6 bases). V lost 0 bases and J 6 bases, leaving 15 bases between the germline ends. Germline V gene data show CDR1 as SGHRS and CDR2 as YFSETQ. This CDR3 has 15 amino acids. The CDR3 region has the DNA TGCGCCAGCAGCTTGGGCCCACAGGGAAGCTCTGAAGCTTTCTTT. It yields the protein CASSLGPQGSSEAFF.

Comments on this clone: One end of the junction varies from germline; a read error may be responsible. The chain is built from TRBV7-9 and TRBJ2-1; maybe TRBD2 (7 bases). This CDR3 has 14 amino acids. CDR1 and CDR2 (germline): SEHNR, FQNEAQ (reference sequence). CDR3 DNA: TGTGCCAGCAGACCTGAGGGGGGGTACACTGAGCAGTTCTTC. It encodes CASRPEGGYTEQFF.

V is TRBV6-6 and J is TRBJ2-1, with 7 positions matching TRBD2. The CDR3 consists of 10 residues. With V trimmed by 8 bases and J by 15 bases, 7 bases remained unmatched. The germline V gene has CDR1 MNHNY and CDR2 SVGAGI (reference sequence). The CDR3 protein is CASFLRGVFF. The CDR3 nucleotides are TGTGCCAGCTTTTTACGGGGGGTGTTCTTC.